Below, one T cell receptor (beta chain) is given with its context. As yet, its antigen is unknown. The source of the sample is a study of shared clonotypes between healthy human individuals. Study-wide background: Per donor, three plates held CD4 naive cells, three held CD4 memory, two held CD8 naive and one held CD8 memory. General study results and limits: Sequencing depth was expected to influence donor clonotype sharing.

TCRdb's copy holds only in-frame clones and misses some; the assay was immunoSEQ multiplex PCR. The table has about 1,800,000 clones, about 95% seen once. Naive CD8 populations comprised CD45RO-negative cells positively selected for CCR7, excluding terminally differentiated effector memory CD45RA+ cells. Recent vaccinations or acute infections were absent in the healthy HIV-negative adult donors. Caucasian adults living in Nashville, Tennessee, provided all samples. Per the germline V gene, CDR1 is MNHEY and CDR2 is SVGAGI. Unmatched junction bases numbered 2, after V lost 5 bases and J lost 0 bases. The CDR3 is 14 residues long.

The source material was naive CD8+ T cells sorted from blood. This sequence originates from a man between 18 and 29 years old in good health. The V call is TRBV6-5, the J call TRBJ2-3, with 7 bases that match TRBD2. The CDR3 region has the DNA TGTGCCAGCAGTCCGACTAGCAGCACAGATACGCAGTATTTT. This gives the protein CASSPTSSTDTQYF.